These 17 T cell receptor beta chains originate from one sample sequenced in a study of blood T cells in healthy people across ages. PCR was performed a second time for about 6 to 11 cycles using a sample-barcoded 5' primer and a J-beta primer mix. MiXCR, run by TCRdb on the 5' RACE reads, gives a single entry per CDR3 protein. Of some 1,500,000 distinct CDR3 sequences listed, under 55% are singletons. Sequencing was carried out using blood. These TCRs come from a woman under 30 in good health.

This clonotype was counted many times. The chain uses TRBV27 and TRBJ2-7; 8 nucleotides align to TRBD1. Per germline, CDR1 MNHEY and CDR2 SMNVEV (reference sequence). J gave up 3 bases and V 2 bases, and 6 bases lay outside the gene matches. This CDR3 is built from 15 residues. In DNA, the CDR3 is TGTGCCAGCAGTTTAAGGGCAGGGGGCGGCTACGAGCAGTACTTC. This gives the protein CASSLRAGGGYEQYF.

This clonotype was seen a few times. The J gene is TRBJ2-1, the V gene TRBV9, with D possibly being TRBD1 (5 bases). CDR3 length: 12 residues. V lost 6 bases to trimming and J lost 7 bases, with 11 bases between them. The germline V gene encodes CDR1 SGDLS and CDR2 YYNGEE. The CDR3 nucleotides are TGTGCCAGCATGGACAATGGTAATGAGCAGTTCTTC. It translates to CASMDNGNEQFF.

This clonotype has a handful of counts. The chain combines TRBV27 with TRBJ2-5; D not resolved. With the DNA end fitting TRBJ2-7 better, the J assignment may be wrong. From germline, CDR1 is MNHEY and CDR2 SMNVEV (reference sequence). There are 15 residues in the CDR3. The CDR3 loop is CASSRKGPGTHEQYF. The DNA for the CDR3 is TGTGCCAGCAGTCGTAAAGGACCCGGCACCCACGAGCAGTACTTC.

Many counts were recorded for this clonotype. The V and J genes are TRBV20-1 and TRBJ2-1; the D gene is possibly TRBD2 (6 bases). Trimming stripped 5 bases from V and 8 bases from J, with 19 bases between. This CDR3 has 14 residues. From germline, CDR1 is DFQATT and CDR2 SNEGSKA (reference sequence). CDR3 coding DNA: TGCAGTGCTTTGGACGCCCGGGGGTCGCATGAGCAGTTCTTC. It is translated as CSALDARGSHEQFF.

The rearrangement joins TRBV6-2 or TRBV6-3 to TRBJ2-7, with a possible D match to TRBD2 (5 bases). Germline values: CDR1 MNHEY, CDR2 SVGEGT. The CDR3 is 12 amino acids. V lost 7 bases, J lost 2 bases, and 9 bases lay in between. The DNA of the CDR3 is TGTGCCAGCACCACGGGGACCTACGAGCAGTACTTC. Amino acid sequence: CASTTGTYEQYF.

The table lists this clonotype with a few counts. This chain connects TRBV4-3 to TRBJ2-3, with D tentatively TRBD1 or TRBD2 (5 bases each). The CDR3 covers 16 residues. V was trimmed by 4 bases and J by 2 bases, leaving 16 bases between them. From germline, CDR1 is LGHNA and CDR2 YSLEER. CDR3 region: CASSPGTADYTDTQYF. CDR3 nucleotide sequence: TGCGCCAGCAGCCCTGGGACCGCCGACTACACAGATACGCAGTATTTT.

This chain links TRBV12-3 or TRBV12-4 with TRBJ1-1, with a possible D match to TRBD1 (5 bases). The V and J ends lost 8 bases and 6 bases respectively, with 16 bases between them. There are 13 residues in the CDR3. In DNA, the CDR3 is TGTGCCAGCGCCGGGACCGCTCGGTCTGAAGCTTTCTTT. Translation gives CASAGTARSEAFF.

A word on this clonotype: At one boundary the junction diverges from the germline segment, which might be a read error. J is TRBJ1-3 and V is TRBV7-3; D not resolved. The CDR3 consists of 12 residues. Germline loops: CDR1 SGHTA, CDR2 FQGTGA. As DNA, the CDR3 is TGCGCCAGCAGCTTAATGAGAAACACCATATATTTT. Translated: CASSLMRNTIYF.

Concerning this clonotype itself: Just one base apart from a much larger clone, this may be a read error. The V call is TRBV20-1, the J call TRBJ2-3; tentatively, D is TRBD1 or TRBD2 (5 bases each). The V and J ends lost 6 bases and 1 base respectively, with 14 bases between them. CDR1 is DFQATT and CDR2 is SNEGSKA in the germline V gene (reference sequence). This CDR3 is built from 14 residues. Written as DNA, the CDR3 is TGCAGTGCGGTCGCAAGGGACGGCACAGATACGCAGTATTTT. This codes for CSAVARDGTDTQYF.

This chain joins TRBV28 and TRBJ1-5; D remains unclear. The CDR3 covers 15 residues. V gave up 4 bases and J gave up 4 bases, with 14 bases separating them. Germline CDR1 MDHEN, CDR2 SYDVKM. The CDR3 loop reads CASSSTTKMNQPQHF. CDR3 bases: TGTGCCAGCAGTTCGACGACCAAGATGAATCAGCCCCAGCATTTT.

J is TRBJ1-2 and V is TRBV3-1, with D possibly being TRBD1 (6 bases). Germline V gene data show CDR1 as LGHDT and CDR2 as YNNKEL (reference sequence). The CDR3 consists of 17 residues. V was pared by 0 bases and J by 3 bases, with 17 bases between. CDR3: CASSQDRPRQGYYGYTF. The CDR3 DNA is TGTGCCAGCAGCCAAGATCGACCCCGGCAGGGGTACTATGGCTACACCTTC.

The J gene is TRBJ1-4, the V gene TRBV9; no reliable D call. The CDR3 totals 15 residues. Trimming took off 2 bases at V and 4 bases at J, with 12 bases between the two ends. The germline CDR1 and CDR2 sequences are SGDLS and YYNGEE. CDR3 region: CASSVSGQLNEKLFF. In nucleotides, the CDR3 is TGTGCCAGCAGCGTCAGCGGCCAGCTTAATGAAAAACTGTTTTTT.

This clonotype was seen only a few times. This chain uses TRBV6-4 with TRBJ1-5, with D uncertain. Germline V lookup: CDR1 MRHNA, CDR2 SNTAGT. This CDR3 has 16 residues. Deletions cut 1 base from V and 0 bases from J, with 10 bases between. The CDR3 DNA reads TGTGCCAGCAGTGACTTCCACAGCGATAGCAATCAGCCCCAGCATTTT. Amino acid sequence: CASSDFHSDSNQPQHF.

The rearrangement joins TRBV14 to TRBJ1-5; D is possibly TRBD1 (6 bases). The ends were cut back, 0 bases at V and 4 bases at J, with 16 bases in the middle. Per germline, CDR1 SGHDN and CDR2 FVKESK. The CDR3 is 17 residues long. In nucleotides, the CDR3 is TGTGCCAGCAGCCAAGATGAATGGGAGGGGACAAATCAGCCCCAGCATTTT. Amino acids: CASSQDEWEGTNQPQHF. Together with reference TRBV14 and TRBJ1-5, the CDR3 gives the full variable domain: EAGVTQFPSHSVIEKGQTVTLRCDPISGHDNLYWYRRVMGKEIKFLLHFVKESKQDESGMPNNRFLAERTGGTYSTLKVQPAELEDSGVYFCASSQDEWEGTNQPQHFGDGTRLSIL.

This clonotype was seen more than once but under ten times. The rearrangement uses TRBV24-1 and TRBJ2-3; TRBD2 matches 7 bases. CDR1 is KGHDR, CDR2 SFDVKD, per germline. This CDR3 spans 15 amino acids. V dropped 2 bases and J dropped 2; count of bases not matched to a gene: 3. Written as DNA, the CDR3 is TGTGCCACCAGTGATTCTAGCGGCTCCACAGATACGCAGTATTTT. Translated: CATSDSSGSTDTQYF.

This clonotype was recorded a few times. The rearrangement links TRBV9 to TRBJ2-1, with TRBD2 identical over 8 bases. There are 15 residues in the CDR3. Germline loops: CDR1 SGDLS, CDR2 YYNGEE. J lost 2 bases, V lost 4 bases, and 5 bases had no gene match. As DNA, the CDR3 is TGTGCCAGCAGCTACGGGGGGGCCCCCTACAATGAGCAGTTCTTC. Translating gives CASSYGGAPYNEQFF.

J is TRBJ2-1 and V is TRBV24-1; TRBD1 or TRBD2 may be the D gene (5 bases each). With 1 base removed from V and 9 bases from J, the gap between germline ends came to 15 bases. There are 15 residues in the CDR3. CDR1 and CDR2 (germline): KGHDR, SFDVKD. Here the CDR3 DNA reads TGTGCCACCAGTGATTTTAGCTCACGAGGGGTTGAGCAGTTCTTC. It codes for CATSDFSSRGVEQFF.